A selection of T cell receptor beta chains follows, all from one sample in a study of cytomegalovirus exposure and HLA in healthy donors. Some clones are missing from TCRdb's copy, which holds only in-frame ones; the method was immunoSEQ multiplex PCR. The sample holds roughly 71,000 clones; 70% to 85% are singletons and the top ten take 2.5% to 3.5%. The sequencing sample was made of PBMCs. These receptors were taken from a girl under 18 in good health and CMV-seropositive. The conserved cysteine and the conserved F or W are not part of the CDR3 here. The order of the fields is D gene, V gene, CDR3 protein. A D gene is named only where the DNA matches it firmly.

d_gene: TRBD2; v_gene: TRBV2; CDR3aa: ASSLSGGEDTQY
d_gene: -; v_gene: TRBV7-9; CDR3aa: ASSLDRGGTQY
d_gene: -; v_gene: TRBV2; CDR3aa: ASSGRGFMNTEAF
d_gene: -; v_gene: TRBV28; CDR3aa: ASSPGQARPQH
d_gene: TRBD1; v_gene: TRBV6-6; CDR3aa: ASSYDRGSDGYT
d_gene: -; v_gene: TRBV19; CDR3aa: ASSTQGETQY
d_gene: -; v_gene: TRBV15; CDR3aa: ATSPRVGGHTEAF
d_gene: TRBD1; v_gene: TRBV2; CDR3aa: ASSEERQGEQPQH
d_gene: TRBD1; v_gene: TRBV7-2; CDR3aa: ASSLRPRGQEAF
d_gene: TRBD1; v_gene: TRBV7-2; CDR3aa: ASSPWTGVNTEAF
d_gene: TRBD1; v_gene: TRBV18; CDR3aa: ASSQDRSYQPQH
d_gene: TRBD2; v_gene: TRBV29-1; CDR3aa: SSKGSGSLKEQF
d_gene: TRBD2; v_gene: TRBV4-1; CDR3aa: ASNRPGLADNEQF
d_gene: TRBD1; v_gene: TRBV5-4; CDR3aa: ASSPPQGVANEKLF
d_gene: -; v_gene: TRBV6-5; CDR3aa: ASRAGGGYGYT
d_gene: -; v_gene: TRBV10-3; CDR3aa: AISDSSYNEQF
d_gene: TRBD1; v_gene: TRBV25-1; CDR3aa: ASSAGTGFGEQY
d_gene: -; v_gene: TRBV4-2; CDR3aa: ASSQGGFPGDTIY
d_gene: -; v_gene: TRBV7-9; CDR3aa: ASSPRQARAF
d_gene: TRBD2; v_gene: TRBV9; CDR3aa: ASSGSGTSYNEQF
d_gene: -; v_gene: TRBV19; CDR3aa: ASSIGRQYEQY
d_gene: TRBD2; v_gene: TRBV4-1; CDR3aa: ASSRTGLAGWWNEQF
d_gene: -; v_gene: TRBV5-1; CDR3aa: ASSLAVTANTGELF
d_gene: TRBD1; v_gene: TRBV6-6; CDR3aa: ASSYATGGAHGYT
d_gene: TRBD2; v_gene: TRBV6-5; CDR3aa: ASTMSGGASYEQY
d_gene: TRBD2; v_gene: TRBV6-5; CDR3aa: ATGGRDTGELF
d_gene: -; v_gene: TRBV5-8; CDR3aa: ASSLWGEGNQPQH
d_gene: -; v_gene: TRBV7-8; CDR3aa: ASSLGARGGNQPQH